This T cell receptor beta chain was identified during a study of control samples from healthy donors and cancer patients. Germline V gene data show CDR1 as SGHTA and CDR2 as FQGNSA. V lost 5 bases to trimming and J lost 1 base; unmatched junction nucleotides: 9. This CDR3 has 17 residues. Data came from immunoSEQ multiplex PCR; TCRdb stores just in-frame clones and leaves some out. The sample shows approximately 82,000 clones, roughly 93% of them seen only once. The V and J genes are TRBV7-2 and TRBJ2-3, with 10 bases that match TRBD1. The sample consisted of PBMCs. The TCR was taken from a woman aged 40 to 50 with lung cancer. For the CDR3, the DNA is TGTGCCAGCAGCGCGGGACAGGGGAGGGTCGGCACAGATACGCAGTATTTT. It yields the protein CASSAGQGRVGTDTQYF.